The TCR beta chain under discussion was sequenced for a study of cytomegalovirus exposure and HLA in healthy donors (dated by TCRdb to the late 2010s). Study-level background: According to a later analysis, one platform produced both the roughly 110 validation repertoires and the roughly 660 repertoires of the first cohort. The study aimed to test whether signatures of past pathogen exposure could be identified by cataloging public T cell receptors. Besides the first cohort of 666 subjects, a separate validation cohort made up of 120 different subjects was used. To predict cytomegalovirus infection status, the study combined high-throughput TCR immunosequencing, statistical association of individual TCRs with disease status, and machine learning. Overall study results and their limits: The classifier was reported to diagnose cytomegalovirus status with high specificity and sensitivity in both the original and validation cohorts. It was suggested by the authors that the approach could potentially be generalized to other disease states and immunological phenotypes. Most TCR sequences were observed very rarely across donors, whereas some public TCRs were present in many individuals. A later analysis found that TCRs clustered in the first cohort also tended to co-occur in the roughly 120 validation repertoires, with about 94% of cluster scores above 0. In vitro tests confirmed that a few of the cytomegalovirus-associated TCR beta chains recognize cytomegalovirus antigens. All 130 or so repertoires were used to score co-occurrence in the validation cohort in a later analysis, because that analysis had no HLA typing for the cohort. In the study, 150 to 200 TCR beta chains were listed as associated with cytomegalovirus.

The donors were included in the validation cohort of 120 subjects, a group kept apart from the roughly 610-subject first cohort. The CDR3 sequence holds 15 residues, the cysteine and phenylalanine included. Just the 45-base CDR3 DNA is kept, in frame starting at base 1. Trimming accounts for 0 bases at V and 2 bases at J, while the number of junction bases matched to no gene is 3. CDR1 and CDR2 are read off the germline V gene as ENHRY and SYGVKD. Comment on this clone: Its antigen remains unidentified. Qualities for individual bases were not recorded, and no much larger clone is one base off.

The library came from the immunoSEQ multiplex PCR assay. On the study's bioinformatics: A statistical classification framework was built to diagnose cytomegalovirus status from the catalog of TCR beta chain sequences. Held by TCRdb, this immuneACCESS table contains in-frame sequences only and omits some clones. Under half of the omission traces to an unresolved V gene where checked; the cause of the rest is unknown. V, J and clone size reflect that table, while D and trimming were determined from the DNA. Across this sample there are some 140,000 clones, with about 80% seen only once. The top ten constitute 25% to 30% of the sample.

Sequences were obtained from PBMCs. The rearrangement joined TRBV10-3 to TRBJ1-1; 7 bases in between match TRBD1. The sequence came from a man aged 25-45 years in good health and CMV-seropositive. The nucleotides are TGTGCCATCAGTGAGTCAGGGGGCGCCAACACTGAAGCTTTCTTT. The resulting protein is CAISESGGANTEAFF.